The entry that follows covers one TCR beta chain sequence. TCRdb keeps only in-frame clones here, not all; method: immunoSEQ multiplex PCR. The sample has around 700,000 clones; 55% to 75% are singletons. The source of the sample is a study of shared clonotypes between healthy human individuals. The sequencing input was memory CD4+ T cells sorted from blood. As to subset: CD45RA-negative fraction. The TCR was taken from a woman aged 25 to 39 in good health.

The CDR3 DNA reads TGTGCCAGCAGCTTGCCTAGCGTACAAGAGACCCAGTACTTC. Translation gives CASSLPSVQETQYF. V and J are TRBV5-6 and TRBJ2-5, with TRBD2 as a possible D gene (6 bases). CDR1 and CDR2 from the germline V gene are SGHDT and YYEEEE. This CDR3 has 14 amino acids. Trimming took 1 base from V and 2 from J, leaving 9 bases between them.